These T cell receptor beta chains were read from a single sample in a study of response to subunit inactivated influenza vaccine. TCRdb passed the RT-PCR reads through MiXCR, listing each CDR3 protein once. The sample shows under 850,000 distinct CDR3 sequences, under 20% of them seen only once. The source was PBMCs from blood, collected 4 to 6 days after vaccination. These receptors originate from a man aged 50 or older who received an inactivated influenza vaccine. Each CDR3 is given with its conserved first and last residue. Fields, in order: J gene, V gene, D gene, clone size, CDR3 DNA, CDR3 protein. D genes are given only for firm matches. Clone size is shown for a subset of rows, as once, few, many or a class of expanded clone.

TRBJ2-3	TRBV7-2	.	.	TGTGCCAGCACCCCCTGGGTCGGGACGGGCGATACGCAGTATTTT	CASTPWVGTGDTQYF
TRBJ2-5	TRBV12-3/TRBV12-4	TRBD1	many	TGTGCCAGCAGTTTAGGACAGGGTGAGGAGACCCAGTACTTC	CASSLGQGEETQYF
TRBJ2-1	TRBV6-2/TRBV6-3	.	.	TGTGCCAGCAGTTTCCCGGGGGTGAGCAATGAGCAGTTCTTC	CASSFPGVSNEQFF
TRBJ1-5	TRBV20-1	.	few	TGCAGTGCCTCGACATCTCGCAATCAGCCCCAGCATTTT	CSASTSRNQPQHF
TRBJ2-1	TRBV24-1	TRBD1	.	TGTGCCACCAGTGATTTGTCCGGGACAGGGGGCAGTGAGCAGTTCTTC	CATSDLSGTGGSEQFF
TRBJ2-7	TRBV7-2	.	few	TGTGCCAGCAGCCAACGACGAGGGGATAGCGAGCAGTACTTC	CASSQRRGDSEQYF
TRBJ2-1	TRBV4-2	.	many	TGTGCCAGCAGGTCCGACGGCGAAAGCTCCTACAATGAGCAGTTCTTC	CASRSDGESSYNEQFF
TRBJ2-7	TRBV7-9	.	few	TGTGCCAGCAGCGGGCCCAACTCCTACGAGCAGTACTTC	CASSGPNSYEQYF
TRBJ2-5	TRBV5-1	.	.	TGCGCCAGCAGCGGGAGGGGGCAGGGGAGCGAGACCCAGTACTTC	CASSGRGQGSETQYF
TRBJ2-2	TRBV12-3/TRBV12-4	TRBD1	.	TGTGCCAGCAGTTGGCCCTCGACAGGGGCGCCTACCGGGGAGCTGTTTTTT	CASSWPSTGAPTGELFF
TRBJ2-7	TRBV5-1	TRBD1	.	TGCGCCAGCAGTATGGCCGGACAGGGCCTAGACGAGCAGTACTTC	CASSMAGQGLDEQYF
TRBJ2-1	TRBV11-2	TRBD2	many	TGTGCCAGCAGCCTGGGGTTAGCGGGAGCCAATGAGCAGTTCTTC	CASSLGLAGANEQFF